This T cell receptor beta chain was sequenced during a study of blood T cell repertoires in COVID-19. Whole-study context: There were acute and convalescent COVID-19 samples, and they came from the United States, Italy and Spain. From T cells, B-cell-depleted T cells, or PBMCs came the material, which was cDNA or gDNA.

A few counts support this clone. The CDR3 sequence is 12 residues long. The V and J ends lost 6 bases and 6 bases respectively, with 12 bases between them. The germline V gene has CDR1 SNHLY and CDR2 FYNNEI. Original processing methods: Estimates of nucleated cell counts were drawn from the amplification of reference gene primers. Clones were read by immunoSEQ multiplex PCR, and TCRdb kept only the in-frame ones, dropping some. That table gives V, J and clone size, and the DNA gave D and trimming. In the table there are fewer than 130,000 clones, 65% to 80% of which are singletons. V gene TRBV2 combines with J gene TRBJ2-7; D is unclear. Sequences were obtained from peripheral blood. The receptor's source is a woman aged 55 to 70 with acute or convalescent COVID-19. This chain's CDR3 is CASSLEPREQYF. The CDR3 coding sequence is TGTGCCAGCAGCCTAGAACCCCGCGAGCAGTACTTC.